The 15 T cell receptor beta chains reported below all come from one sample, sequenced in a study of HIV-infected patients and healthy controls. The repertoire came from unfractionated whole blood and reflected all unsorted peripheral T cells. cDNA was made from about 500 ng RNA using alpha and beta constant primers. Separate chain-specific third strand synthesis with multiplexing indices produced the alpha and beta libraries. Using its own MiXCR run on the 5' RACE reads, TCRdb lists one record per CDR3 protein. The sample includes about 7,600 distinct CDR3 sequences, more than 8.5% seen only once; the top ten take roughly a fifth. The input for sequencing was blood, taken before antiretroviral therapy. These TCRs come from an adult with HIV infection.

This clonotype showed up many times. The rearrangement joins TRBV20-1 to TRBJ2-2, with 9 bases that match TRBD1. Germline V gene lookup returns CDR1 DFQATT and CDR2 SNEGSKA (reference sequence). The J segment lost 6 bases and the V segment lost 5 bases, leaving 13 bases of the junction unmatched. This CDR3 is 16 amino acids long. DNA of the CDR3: TGCAGTGCTTGGCAACCGGGACAGGGATTTCCCGGGGAGCTGTTTTTT. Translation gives CSAWQPGQGFPGELFF.

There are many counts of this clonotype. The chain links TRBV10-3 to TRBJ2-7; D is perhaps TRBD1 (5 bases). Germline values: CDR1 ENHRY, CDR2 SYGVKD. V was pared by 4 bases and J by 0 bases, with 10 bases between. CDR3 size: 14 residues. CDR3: CAISGQRSSYEQYF. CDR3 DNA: TGTGCCATCAGTGGACAGAGGAGCTCCTACGAGCAGTACTTC.

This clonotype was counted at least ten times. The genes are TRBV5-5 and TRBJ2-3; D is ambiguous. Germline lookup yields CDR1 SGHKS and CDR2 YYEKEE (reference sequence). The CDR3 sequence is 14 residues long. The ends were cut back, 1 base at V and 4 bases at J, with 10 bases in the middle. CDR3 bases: TGTGCCAGCAGCTTGTCAGGAGACGCAGATACGCAGTATTTT. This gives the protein CASSLSGDADTQYF. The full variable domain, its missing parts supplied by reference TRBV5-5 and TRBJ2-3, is DAGVTQSPTHLIKTRGQQVTLRCSPISGHKSVSWYQQVLGQGPQFIFQYYEKEERGRGNFPDRFSARQFPNYSSELNVNALLLGDSALYLCASSLSGDADTQYFGPGTRLTVL.

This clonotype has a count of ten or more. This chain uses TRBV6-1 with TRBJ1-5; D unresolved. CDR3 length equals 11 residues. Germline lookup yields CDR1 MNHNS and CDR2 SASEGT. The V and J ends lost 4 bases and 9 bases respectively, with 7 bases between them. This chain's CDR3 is CASSVPGPQHF. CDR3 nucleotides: TGTGCCAGCAGTGTCCCTGGGCCCCAGCATTTT.

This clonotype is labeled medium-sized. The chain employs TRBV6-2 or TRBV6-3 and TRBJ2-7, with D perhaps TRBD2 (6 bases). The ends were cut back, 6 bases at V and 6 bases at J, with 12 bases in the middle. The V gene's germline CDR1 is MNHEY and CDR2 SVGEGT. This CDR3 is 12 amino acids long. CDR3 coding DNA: TGTGCCAGCAGCCCGGGGACTTTCGAGCAGTACTTC. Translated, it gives CASSPGTFEQYF.

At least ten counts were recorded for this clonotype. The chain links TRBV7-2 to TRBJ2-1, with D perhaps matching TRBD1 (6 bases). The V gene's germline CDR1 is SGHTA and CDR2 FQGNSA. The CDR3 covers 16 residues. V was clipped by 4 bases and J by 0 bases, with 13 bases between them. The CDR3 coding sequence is TGTGCCAGCAGCTCCCAGGGGTCCAGCTCCTACAATGAGCAGTTCTTC. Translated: CASSSQGSSSYNEQFF.

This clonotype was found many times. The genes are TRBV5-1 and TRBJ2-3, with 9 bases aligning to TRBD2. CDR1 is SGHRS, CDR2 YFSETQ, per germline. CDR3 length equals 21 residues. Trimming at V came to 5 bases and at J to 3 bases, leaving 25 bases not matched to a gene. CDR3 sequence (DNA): TGCGCCAGCAGGGTATGGACGTTCAGTAATAGCGGGAGAGGATGGACAGATACGCAGTATTTT. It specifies CASRVWTFSNSGRGWTDTQYF.

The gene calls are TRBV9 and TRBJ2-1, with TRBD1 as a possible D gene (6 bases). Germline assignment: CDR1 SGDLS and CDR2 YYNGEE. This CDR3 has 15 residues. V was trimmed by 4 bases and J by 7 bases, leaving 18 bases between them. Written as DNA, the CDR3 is TGTGCCAGCAGCTCCGGACAGAGCCCCAAGAATGAGCAGTTCTTC. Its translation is CASSSGQSPKNEQFF.

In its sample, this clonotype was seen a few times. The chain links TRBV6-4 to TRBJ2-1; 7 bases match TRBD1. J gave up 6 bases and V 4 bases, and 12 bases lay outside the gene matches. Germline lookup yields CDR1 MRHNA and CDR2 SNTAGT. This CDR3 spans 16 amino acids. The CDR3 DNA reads TGTGCCAGCAGTGGCCAAGACAGGGACGGAAGCAATGAGCAGTTCTTC. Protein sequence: CASSGQDRDGSNEQFF.

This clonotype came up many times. The DNA for the CDR3 is TGTGCCAGCAGTTCCGGGGCCTCCTACGAGCAGTACTTC. Protein sequence: CASSSGASYEQYF. J is TRBJ2-7 and V is TRBV6-5, with D tentatively TRBD1 or TRBD2 (5 bases each). CDR3 size: 13 residues. Trimming pared 4 bases from V and 0 bases from J, leaving 7 bases between. CDR1 MNHEY and CDR2 SVGAGI come from the germline V gene.

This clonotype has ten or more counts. CDR3 sequence reads: CASSDAGTERKNIQYF. The CDR3 DNA follows: TGTGCCAGCAGCGACGCCGGGACAGAAAGAAAAAACATTCAGTACTTC. The chain uses TRBV6-2 or TRBV6-3 and TRBJ2-4, with TRBD1 matching 7 bases. This CDR3 comprises 16 residues. Germline CDR1 MNHEY, CDR2 SVGEGT. The V segment lost 6 bases and the J segment 4 bases; nucleotides outside the gene matches: 12.

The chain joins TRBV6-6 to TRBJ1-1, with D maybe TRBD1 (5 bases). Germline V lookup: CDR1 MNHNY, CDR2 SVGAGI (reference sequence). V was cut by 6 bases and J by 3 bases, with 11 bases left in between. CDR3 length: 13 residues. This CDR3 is CASRLEGDTEAFF. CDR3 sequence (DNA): TGTGCCAGCAGGTTGGAAGGGGACACTGAAGCTTTCTTT.

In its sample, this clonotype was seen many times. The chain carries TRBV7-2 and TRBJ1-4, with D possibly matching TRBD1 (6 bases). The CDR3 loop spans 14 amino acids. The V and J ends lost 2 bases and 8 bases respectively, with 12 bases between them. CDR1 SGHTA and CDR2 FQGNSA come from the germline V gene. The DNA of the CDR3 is TGTGCCAGCAGCTTACAGGGGCGGTCCGAAAAACTGTTTTTT. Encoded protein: CASSLQGRSEKLFF.

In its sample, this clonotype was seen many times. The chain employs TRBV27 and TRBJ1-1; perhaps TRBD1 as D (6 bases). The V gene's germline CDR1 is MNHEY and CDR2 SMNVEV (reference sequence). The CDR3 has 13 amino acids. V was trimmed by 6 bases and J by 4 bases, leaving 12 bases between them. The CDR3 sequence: CASRPGGGTEAFF. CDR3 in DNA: TGTGCCAGCAGGCCGGGAGGGGGCACTGAAGCTTTCTTT.

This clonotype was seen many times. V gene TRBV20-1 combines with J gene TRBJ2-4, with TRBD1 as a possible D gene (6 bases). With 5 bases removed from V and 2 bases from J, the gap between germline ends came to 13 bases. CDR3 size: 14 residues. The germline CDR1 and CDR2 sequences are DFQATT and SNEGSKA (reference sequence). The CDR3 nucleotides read TGCAGTGCTTCTTACAGGGTCCCCAAAAACATTCAGTACTTC. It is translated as CSASYRVPKNIQYF.